The present entry profiles one TCR beta chain with its context. Its cognate antigen is unknown. PCR used 60 Vbeta primers and 13 Jbeta primers. TCRdb's table, derived via immunoSEQ multiplex PCR, lists solely in-frame clones and lacks some. Of around 100,000 clones listed, less than 80% are singletons. This entry is derived from a study of cytomegalovirus exposure and HLA in healthy donors. Study summary: Early released data had approximately 86 million unique TCRs, all coming from HLA-typed donors.

Regarding the study as a whole: Excluded: some indistinguishable V segments such as TRBV6-2 and TRBV6-3. Across HLA loci, a later analysis found differing TCR association rates, with DRB1 most and HLA-C fewest. Earlier analysis found most TCR beta V segments productive about 90% or about 30% of the time.

V dropped 2 bases and J dropped 0 bases, with 5 bases sitting between them. The germline V gene encodes CDR1 SGHRS and CDR2 YFSETQ. The CDR3 has 13 residues. The chain joins TRBV5-1 to TRBJ1-2; D is uncertain. The specimen sequenced was PBMCs. This TCR came from a woman between 35 and 50 years old in good health and CMV-seronegative. CDR3 nucleotides: TGCGCCAGCAGCTTTAGCACTAACTATGGCTACACCTTC. This encodes CASSFSTNYGYTF.